The sequence of this TCR beta chain was determined in a study of CD8+CD57+ T cells in acquired aplastic anemia. Study overall: Around 3.2 ug was the average amount of DNA from sorted CD4+ and CD8+ cells. Study-wide results and caveats: Around 29 CD8+ CDR3 sequences were shared between patients and controls. In CD8+ cells, Simpson's diversity showed no significant difference between patients and controls.

Profiles of TCR beta VDJ and CDR3 were generated from a genomic DNA template. TCRdb ran MiXCR on the reads and lists one entry per CDR3 protein. This sample has about 160,000 distinct CDR3 sequences, with about 50% found just once. Patients who underwent sequencing had shown CD8+CD57+ cell expansion by flow cytometry. No therapy had been given to the patients at the time of blood sampling. CDR3 size: 14 residues. V was trimmed by 5 bases and J by 7 bases, leaving 13 bases between them. Germline V gene lookup returns CDR1 SGHRS and CDR2 YFSETQ. Concerning this clonotype itself: Its antigen is unidentified.

The rearrangement uses TRBV5-1 and TRBJ1-6; possible D gene TRBD1, 5 bases. The receptor was derived from a human donor with aplastic anemia. The sample consisted of sorted CD4+, CD8+, or CD8+CD57+ T cells (not recorded which) from PBMCs. CDR3 region: CASRSGRENSPLHF. The CDR3, as DNA: TGCGCCAGCAGGTCGGGACGGGAAAATTCACCCCTCCACTTT. The variable domain in full, with the rest retrieved from reference TRBV5-1 and TRBJ1-6, is KAGVTQTPRYLIKTRGQQVTLSCSPISGHRSVSWYQQTPGQGLQFLFEYFSETQRNKGNFPGRFSGRQFSNSRSEMNVSTLELGDSALYLCASRSGRENSPLHFGNGTRLTVT.